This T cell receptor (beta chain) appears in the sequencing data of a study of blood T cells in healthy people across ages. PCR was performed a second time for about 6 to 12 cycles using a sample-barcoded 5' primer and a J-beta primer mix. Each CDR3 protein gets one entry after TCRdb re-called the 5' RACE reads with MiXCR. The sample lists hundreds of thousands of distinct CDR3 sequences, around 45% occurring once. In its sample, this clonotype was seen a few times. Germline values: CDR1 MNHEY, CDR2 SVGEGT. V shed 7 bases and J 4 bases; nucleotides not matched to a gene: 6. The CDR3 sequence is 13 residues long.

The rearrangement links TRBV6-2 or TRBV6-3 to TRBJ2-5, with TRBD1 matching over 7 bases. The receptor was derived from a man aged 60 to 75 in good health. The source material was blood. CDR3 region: CASNDREGETQYF. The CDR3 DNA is TGTGCCAGCAATGACAGGGAAGGAGAGACCCAGTACTTC.